This T cell receptor beta chain was recovered during a study of blood T cell repertoires in COVID-19. Study at large: Donors in the United States, Italy and Spain gave samples during acute or convalescent COVID-19. T cells, B-cell-depleted T cells, or PBMCs provided the cDNA or gDNA that served as material.

Seattle's cohort entered during active infection and was followed longitudinally. In the authors' methods: Reference gene primer amplification in the assay estimated nucleated cell counts. The protocol was immunoSEQ multiplex PCR, while the TCRdb copy is restricted to in-frame clones and leaves out a portion. That table supplies the V and J calls and clone size; D and trimming were determined from the DNA. The sample lists 50,000 to 60,000 clones; roughly 87% were seen once. CDR3 length: 16 amino acids. The germline CDR1 and CDR2 sequences are SGHRS and YFSETQ. V lost 4 bases and J lost 1; bases outside the gene matches: 10.

The rearrangement joins TRBV5-1 to TRBJ2-5; 7 nucleotides match TRBD1. This clonotype was sampled from a man aged 40-49 years with COVID-19, enrolled during active disease. The sample comprised peripheral blood. CDR3 region: CASSLPRTGRQETQYF. Here the CDR3 DNA reads TGCGCCAGCAGCCTCCCAAGGACAGGTCGCCAAGAGACCCAGTACTTC.